One and the same sample provided the 32 T cell receptor beta chains below, sequenced in a study of blood T cell repertoires in COVID-19. Libraries were prepared by immunoSEQ multiplex PCR; TCRdb keeps only in-frame clonotypes and omits some of them. The sample lists just over 650,000 clones, just under 90% occurring once. Sequences were obtained from peripheral blood. These receptor sequences come from a woman younger than 35 with acute or convalescent COVID-19.

The V and J genes are TRBV7-3 and TRBJ2-1; D may be TRBD2 (7 bases). Germline V gene data show CDR1 as SGHTA and CDR2 as FQGTGA. Trimming took 8 bases from V and 7 from J, leaving 12 bases between them. CDR3 length: 12 amino acids. The CDR3 protein is CASGGAKNEQFF. CDR3 coding DNA: TGTGCCAGCGGGGGGGCCAAAAATGAGCAGTTCTTC.

J is TRBJ1-4 and V is TRBV4-3; D unclear. The ends were cut back, 0 bases at V and 7 bases at J, with 15 bases in the middle. The germline V gene has CDR1 LGHNA and CDR2 YSLEER. The CDR3 length is 16 residues. In nucleotides, the CDR3 is TGCGCCAGCAGCCAAGATGTTGAGGCGCGGGGTGAAAAACTGTTTTTT. Translation gives CASSQDVEARGEKLFF.

V usage is TRBV27 and J usage is TRBJ1-6, with D uncertain. The CDR3 consists of 13 residues. Trimming removed 5 bases at V and 6 bases at J, with 8 bases between. Germline CDR1 and CDR2: MNHEY and SMNVEV (reference sequence). Written as DNA, the CDR3 is TGTGCCAGCAGTCTACTCATTAATTCACCCCTCCACTTT. Its translation is CASSLLINSPLHF.

This clone was seen only once. The chain uses TRBV10-2 and TRBJ1-2; D is possibly TRBD1 (6 bases). The V and J ends lost 7 bases and 7 bases respectively, with 19 bases between them. This CDR3 contains 14 residues. The germline V gene encodes CDR1 WSHSY and CDR2 SAAADI. The CDR3 region is CASTNWTAMVGYTF. DNA of the CDR3: TGCGCCAGCACCAATTGGACAGCCATGGTTGGCTACACCTTC.

The V call is TRBV5-1, the J call TRBJ2-7; D is unresolved. V was trimmed by 1 base and J by 3 bases, leaving 11 bases between them. The CDR3 has 14 amino acids. Germline CDR1 is SGHRS and CDR2 is YFSETQ. CDR3 sequence: CASSLPSSNYEQYF. CDR3 in DNA: TGCGCCAGCAGCTTGCCCTCGAGTAACTACGAGCAGTACTTC.

This clone appeared once. The chain's CDR3 is CASSKARELRNTEAFF. CDR3 coding DNA: TGTGCCAGCAGCAAGGCCAGGGAACTCAGGAACACTGAAGCTTTCTTT. V and J are TRBV21-1 and TRBJ1-1; the DNA was not used to check the table's D call, TRBD1. TRBV21-1 is annotated as a pseudogene. The CDR3 consists of 16 residues.

The V call is TRBV28, the J call TRBJ1-4, with 10 nucleotides matching TRBD1. The J segment lost 4 bases and the V segment lost 6 bases, leaving 11 bases of the junction unmatched. The CDR3 extends over 17 amino acids. Germline values: CDR1 MDHEN, CDR2 SYDVKM. The CDR3 protein is CASSPDRGWGFNEKLFF. As DNA, the CDR3 is TGTGCCAGCAGCCCGGACAGGGGGTGGGGTTTTAATGAAAAACTGTTTTTT.

CDR3 loop: CASSLYGLRTEAFF. CDR3 nucleotide sequence: TGTGCCAGCAGTTTATATGGACTGCGCACTGAAGCTTTCTTT. The V gene is TRBV28, the J gene TRBJ1-1; no clear D. Trimming shortened V by 1 base and J by 4 bases, and 10 bases separated the two germline ends. CDR1 is MDHEN and CDR2 is SYDVKM in the germline V gene. The CDR3 is 14 amino acids.

This clone appeared once. The chain carries TRBV2 and TRBJ2-7; 9 nucleotides align to TRBD2. This CDR3 comprises 13 residues. Germline assignment: CDR1 SNHLY and CDR2 FYNNEI. Trimming removed 11 bases from V and 3 bases from J; junction bases left unmatched: 8. CDR3 nucleotide sequence: TGTGCCGGAAGGGCTAGCGGGGACTACGAGCAGTACTTC. It yields the protein CAGRASGDYEQYF.

The rearrangement links TRBV7-2 to TRBJ2-3; the match to TRBD2 covers 11 bases. In germline, CDR1 is SGHTA, CDR2 FQGNSA. V shed 7 bases, J shed 6 bases, and the junction held 9 bases outside the gene matches. The CDR3 length is 15 residues. CDR3 DNA: TGTGCCAGCAACCAGGGCCTAGCGGGGGGTGATACGCAGTATTTT. Protein sequence: CASNQGLAGGDTQYF.

The chain joins TRBV19 to TRBJ1-1, with 10 bases lining up with TRBD1. Per germline, CDR1 LNHDA and CDR2 SQIVND (reference sequence). V lost 10 bases and J lost 2; bases outside the gene matches: 10. This CDR3 has 15 residues. This CDR3 reads CATQTGGPGNTEAFF. For the CDR3, the DNA is TGTGCCACCCAGACAGGGGGCCCGGGAAACACTGAAGCTTTCTTT.

This chain links TRBV7-9 with TRBJ1-2; 8 nucleotides align to TRBD1. With V trimmed by 1 base and J by 0 bases, 7 bases remained unmatched. This CDR3 is built from 17 residues. CDR1 and CDR2 (germline): SEHNR, FQNEAQ (reference sequence). The CDR3 nucleotides are TGTGCCAGCAGCTTAGGGACAGGGCCTCAGACTAACTATGGCTACACCTTC. This gives the protein CASSLGTGPQTNYGYTF.

The rearrangement uses TRBV7-9 and TRBJ2-3, with TRBD2 matching over 8 bases. Trimming at V came to 7 bases and at J to 0 bases, leaving 9 bases not matched to a gene. The CDR3 spans 16 residues. Germline assignment: CDR1 SEHNR and CDR2 FQNEAQ (reference sequence). The CDR3 spells CASKRGTASSTDTQYF. The CDR3 nucleotides read TGTGCCAGCAAGCGGGGGACGGCCTCTAGCACAGATACGCAGTATTTT.

The chain uses TRBV24-1 and TRBJ2-1; 7 bases agree with TRBD1. J gave up 10 bases and V 6 bases, and 8 bases lay outside the gene matches. The CDR3 covers 13 residues. CDR1 and CDR2 from the germline V gene are KGHDR and SFDVKD. Here the CDR3 reads CATSQAWTGEQFF. CDR3 coding DNA: TGTGCCACCAGTCAAGCCTGGACAGGCGAGCAGTTCTTC.

V is TRBV24-1 and J is TRBJ1-6; D is perhaps TRBD1 (5 bases). Germline V lookup: CDR1 KGHDR, CDR2 SFDVKD. This CDR3 contains 17 residues. V lost 5 bases and J 0 bases, leaving 13 bases between the germline ends. The chain's CDR3 is CATSVRRRGSYNSPLHF. The CDR3 DNA sequence: TGTGCCACCAGTGTTCGCCGGAGGGGCTCCTATAATTCACCCCTCCACTTT.

This chain uses TRBV24-1 with TRBJ1-2; 7 bases line up with TRBD1. V dropped 9 bases and J dropped 2; count of bases not matched to a gene: 5. The CDR3 length is 13 residues. Germline CDR1 reads KGHDR; CDR2 reads SFDVKD. The CDR3 nucleotides are TGTGCCACCCAAATGACAGGGAACTATGGCTACACCTTC. It codes for CATQMTGNYGYTF.

A few counts support this clone. The gene calls are TRBV11-2 and TRBJ1-6; 9 nucleotides agree with TRBD1. Unmatched junction bases numbered 6, after V lost 5 bases and J lost 7 bases. The CDR3 sequence is 15 residues long. Germline loops: CDR1 SGHAT, CDR2 FQNNGV. CDR3 nucleotide sequence: TGTGCCAGCAGCCTAGGGACAGGGAGCAATTCACCCCTCCACTTT. Its protein product is CASSLGTGSNSPLHF.

This clone came up once. The gene calls are TRBV9 and TRBJ1-1, with 9 bases lining up with TRBD1. Unmatched junction bases numbered 4, after V lost 3 bases and J lost 4 bases. Germline lookup yields CDR1 SGDLS and CDR2 YYNGEE. The length of the CDR3 is 14 residues. Written as DNA, the CDR3 is TGTGCCAGCAGCGGTAAGACAGGGGGCACTGAAGCTTTCTTT. This translates into CASSGKTGGTEAFF.

V usage is TRBV12-3 or TRBV12-4 and J usage is TRBJ2-2; no clear D. The ends were cut back, 5 bases at V and 8 bases at J, with 9 bases in the middle. This CDR3 has 12 amino acids. The CDR3 spells CASSPSRGELFF. The CDR3 nucleotides read TGTGCCAGCAGTCCCTCGAGGGGGGAGCTGTTTTTT.

The chain couples TRBV9 to TRBJ2-2; 8 bases map to TRBD2. V trimming: 0 bases; J trimming: 5 bases; junction bases outside the gene matches: 9. CDR1 is SGDLS, CDR2 YYNGEE, per germline. CDR3 length equals 17 residues. CDR3 in DNA: TGTGCCAGCAGCGTAGATCGTATCGGGGGGGCGACCGGGGAGCTGTTTTTT. Amino acid sequence: CASSVDRIGGATGELFF.

The CDR3 nucleotides are TGCGCCAGCAGCCCAGGGGGCCCAAGTGGCTACACCTTC. It specifies CASSPGGPSGYTF. V usage is TRBV5-1 and J usage is TRBJ1-2; 8 nucleotides line up with TRBD1. V dropped 4 bases and J dropped 7; count of bases not matched to a gene: 6. Germline CDR1 reads SGHRS; CDR2 reads YFSETQ. The CDR3 has 13 amino acids.

The rearrangement uses TRBV27 and TRBJ1-1; D perhaps matches TRBD1 (5 bases). This CDR3 spans 14 amino acids. The V and J ends lost 4 bases and 8 bases respectively, with 17 bases between them. The V gene's germline CDR1 is MNHEY and CDR2 SMNVEV (reference sequence). The CDR3 sequence is CASSSRIRVSEAFF. As DNA, the CDR3 is TGTGCCAGCAGTTCCCGAATCAGGGTAAGCGAAGCTTTCTTT.

This clone appeared once. The chain recombines TRBV7-8 with TRBJ1-5, with D possibly TRBD1 on 6 matching bases. Germline V lookup: CDR1 SGHVS, CDR2 FQNEAQ. The CDR3 extends over 16 amino acids. V was clipped by 6 bases and J by 4 bases, with 19 bases between them. Here the CDR3 DNA reads TGTGCCAGCAGTTCCCTACAGGGTTTGGGGAATCAGCCCCAGCATTTT. It encodes CASSSLQGLGNQPQHF. Together with reference TRBV7-8 and TRBJ1-5, the CDR3 gives the full variable domain: GAGVSQSPRYKVAKRGQDVALRCDPISGHVSLFWYQQALGQGPEFLTYFQNEAQLDKSGLPSDRFFAERPEGSVSTLKIQRTQQEDSAVYLCASSSLQGLGNQPQHFGDGTRLSIL.

The chain is built from TRBV27 and TRBJ1-2, with D perhaps matching TRBD1 (6 bases). Germline V gene data show CDR1 as MNHEY and CDR2 as SMNVEV (reference sequence). The V end lost 0 bases, the J end lost 8 bases, and 16 bases lay between the germline ends. This CDR3 contains 15 residues. In DNA form, the CDR3 reads TGTGCCAGCAGTTTATCACCTAGGGGGATTGGCGGCTACACCTTC. Its protein is CASSLSPRGIGGYTF.

The chain uses TRBV3-1 (or the pseudogene TRBV3-2) and TRBJ1-5; possible D gene TRBD1, 5 bases. CDR3 length: 15 amino acids. Germline CDR1 is LGHDT and CDR2 is YNNKEL (reference sequence). V dropped 1 base and J dropped 3 bases, with 10 bases sitting between them. CDR3 protein: CASSQGGGVNQPQHF. Written as DNA, the CDR3 is TGTGCCAGCAGCCAAGGAGGAGGGGTCAATCAGCCCCAGCATTTT.

V gene TRBV18 combines with J gene TRBJ2-3; D might be TRBD1 (5 bases). This CDR3 has 13 amino acids. Germline loops: CDR1 KGHSH, CDR2 LQKENI. V was trimmed by 3 bases and J by 4 bases, leaving 8 bases between them. CDR3 DNA sequence: TGTGCCAGCTCACCTCAGGGCCCAGATACGCAGTATTTT. It yields the protein CASSPQGPDTQYF.

The rearrangement joins TRBV5-6 to TRBJ1-4; 7 positions match TRBD1. Germline-derived CDR1 and CDR2 are SGHDT and YYEEEE. This CDR3 region has 13 residues. After removal of 4 bases from V and 11 bases from J, the junction contained 8 bases not matched to a gene. CDR3 residues: CASSPGTAGKLFF. In DNA, the CDR3 is TGTGCCAGCAGCCCAGGGACAGCAGGGAAACTGTTTTTT.

This clone occurred a few times. The chain combines TRBV5-1 with TRBJ2-3, with TRBD1 matching 8 bases. CDR3 length: 14 amino acids. CDR1 and CDR2 from the germline V gene are SGHRS and YFSETQ. Trimming removed 3 bases from V and 5 bases from J; junction bases left unmatched: 5. The CDR3 sequence: CASSSTGDKDTQYF. The CDR3 DNA is TGCGCCAGCAGCTCGACAGGGGATAAAGATACGCAGTATTTT.

The rearrangement links TRBV29-1 to TRBJ1-1; D perhaps matches TRBD1 (6 bases). V shed 6 bases and J shed 3 bases, with 17 bases lying between them. The germline V gene has CDR1 SQVTM and CDR2 ANQGSEA. This CDR3 is built from 14 residues. CDR3 nucleotides: TGCAGCGTCGCAACCAGGGGAGTATACACTGAAGCTTTCTTT. This gives the protein CSVATRGVYTEAFF.

J is TRBJ2-1 and V is TRBV9; D uncertain. V was pared by 6 bases and J by 8 bases, with 6 bases between. Per the germline V gene, CDR1 is SGDLS and CDR2 is YYNGEE. The CDR3 consists of 10 residues. The CDR3 DNA follows: TGTGCCAGCACCCGGGATGAGCAGTTCTTC. It translates to CASTRDEQFF.

The rearrangement uses TRBV3-1 (or the pseudogene TRBV3-2) and TRBJ2-7, with a possible D match to TRBD2 (5 bases). V lost 4 bases to trimming and J lost 4 bases, with 20 bases between them. The CDR3 is 16 residues long. The V gene's germline CDR1 is LGHDT and CDR2 YNNKEL (reference sequence). The chain's CDR3 is CASSPGVERPRYEQYF. CDR3 nucleotide sequence: TGTGCCAGCAGCCCCGGGGTGGAAAGGCCACGTTACGAGCAGTACTTC.

The V call is TRBV21-1, the J call TRBJ1-1. TRBV21-1 counts as a pseudogene. The CDR3 is made up of 15 amino acids. The CDR3 reads CASSKEAVCDLKAFF. The CDR3 DNA follows: TGTGCCAGCAGCAAAGAGGCGGTGTGCGACCTAAAAGCTTTCTTT.